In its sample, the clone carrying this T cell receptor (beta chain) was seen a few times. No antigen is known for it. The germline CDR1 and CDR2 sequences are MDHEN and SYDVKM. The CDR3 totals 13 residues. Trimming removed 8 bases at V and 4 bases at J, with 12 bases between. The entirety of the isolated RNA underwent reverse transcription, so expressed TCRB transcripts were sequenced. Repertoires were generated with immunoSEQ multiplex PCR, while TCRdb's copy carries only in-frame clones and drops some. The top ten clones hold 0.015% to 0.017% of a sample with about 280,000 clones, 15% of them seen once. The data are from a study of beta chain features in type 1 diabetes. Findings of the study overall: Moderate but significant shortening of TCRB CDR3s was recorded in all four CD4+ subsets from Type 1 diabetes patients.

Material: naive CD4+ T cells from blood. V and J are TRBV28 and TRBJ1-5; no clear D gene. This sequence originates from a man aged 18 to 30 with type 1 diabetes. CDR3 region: CASQRQINQPQHF. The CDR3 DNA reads TGTGCCAGCCAGAGGCAGATTAATCAGCCCCAGCATTTT.